This T cell receptor (beta chain) stems from a study of blood T cell repertoires in COVID-19. In Seattle, patients joined the study during active infection and were tracked longitudinally. Per the original data handling: The authors estimated nucleated cell counts from reference gene primer amplification. The assay was immunoSEQ multiplex PCR, and TCRdb's table has in-frame clones only and misses some. V, J and clone size are those of that table, while D and trimming were read from the DNA. The sample carries under 200,000 clones, approximately 85% recorded once. CDR3 size: 18 residues. Germline V lookup: CDR1 GTSNPN, CDR2 SVGIG (reference sequence). The V end lost 1 base, the J end lost 0 bases, and 18 bases lay between the germline ends.

The chain uses TRBV30 and TRBJ1-4; TRBD1 might be the D (6 bases). The material sequenced was peripheral blood. This TCR derives from a woman aged 60 to 75 with COVID-19, enrolled during active disease. As DNA, the CDR3 is TGTGCCTGGAGTGCCGGGCCTCCGGGGACATCAACTAATGAAAAACTGTTTTTT. It yields the protein CAWSAGPPGTSTNEKLFF. The full variable domain, completed using reference TRBV30 and TRBJ1-4, is SQTIHQWPATLVQPVGSPLSLECTVEGTSNPNLYWYRQAAGRGLQLLFYSVGIGQISSEVPQNLSASRPQDRQFILSSKKLLLSDSGFYLCAWSAGPPGTSTNEKLFFGSGTQLSVL.